Below, 28 T cell receptor beta chains from the same sample are listed, as sequenced in a study of OX40 agonist ivuxolimab in advanced cancers. Assay: immunoSEQ multiplex PCR; the TCRdb copy retains only in-frame clones and omits some. The profile shows tens of thousands of clones, 80% of them singletons. The sequences come from CD4+ or CD8+ T cells sorted from blood, collected in a trial of the OX40 agonist ivuxolimab. Receptors originate from an adult with an advanced solid tumor such as melanoma, head and neck, liver or kidney cancer.

This clone turned up a few times. The chain joins TRBV27 to TRBJ2-7; 7 nucleotides line up with TRBD2. Losses at the gene ends were 4 bases for V and 7 bases for J; bases not matched to a gene: 10. Per the germline V gene, CDR1 is MNHEY and CDR2 is SMNVEV (reference sequence). The CDR3 length is 14 residues. This chain's CDR3 is CASSSRLAAQEQYF. CDR3 bases: TGTGCCAGCAGTTCCCGACTAGCCGCTCAGGAGCAGTACTTC.

The chain uses TRBV19 and TRBJ1-2, with 8 bases matching TRBD1. This CDR3 comprises 15 residues. J was trimmed by 4 bases and V by 5 bases; bases with no gene match: 9. The germline gives CDR1 LNHDA, CDR2 SQIVND (reference sequence). The chain's CDR3 is CASSARTGSSYGYTF. DNA of the CDR3: TGTGCCAGTAGTGCCCGGACAGGGAGTAGCTATGGCTACACCTTC. The full variable domain, with the rest looked up from reference TRBV19 and TRBJ1-2, is DGGITQSPKYLFRKEGQNVTLSCEQNLNHDAMYWYRQDPGQGLRLIYYSQIVNDFQKGDIAEGYSVSREKKESFPLTVTSAQKNPTAFYLCASSARTGSSYGYTFGSGTRLTVV.

The rearrangement links TRBV5-6 to TRBJ2-5, with 7 bases matching TRBD2. In germline, CDR1 is SGHDT, CDR2 YYEEEE. V was pared by 3 bases and J by 5 bases, with 7 bases of the junction left unmatched. The CDR3 totals 14 residues. The CDR3 nucleotides are TGTGCCAGCAGCTCCTCCCGGGGAGGGGAGACCCAGTACTTC. Protein: CASSSSRGGETQYF.

In its sample, this clone was seen once. The J gene is TRBJ1-1, the V gene TRBV28; 7 positions match TRBD1. Germline assignment: CDR1 MDHEN and CDR2 SYDVKM. Germline trimming cut 6 bases from V and 7 bases from J; bases unmatched to any gene: 8. This CDR3 spans 13 amino acids. This chain's CDR3 is CASRRTGAFEAFF. CDR3 coding DNA: TGTGCCAGCAGGAGGACAGGAGCCTTTGAAGCTTTCTTT. Together with reference TRBV28 and TRBJ1-1, the CDR3 gives the full variable domain: DVKVTQSSRYLVKRTGEKVFLECVQDMDHENMFWYRQDPGLGLRLIYFSYDVKMKEKGDIPEGYSVSREKKERFSLILESASTNQTSMYLCASRRTGAFEAFFGQGTRLTVV.

The V and J genes are TRBV10-3 and TRBJ2-7; 7 nucleotides match TRBD1. The trim removed 3 bases at V and 3 bases at J, leaving 8 bases unmatched. CDR3 length: 15 amino acids. Germline V lookup: CDR1 ENHRY, CDR2 SYGVKD. The CDR3 loop reads CAISDPGQYIYEQYF. Here the CDR3 DNA reads TGTGCCATCAGTGACCCGGGACAGTACATCTACGAGCAGTACTTC.

This chain uses TRBV10-3 with TRBJ2-2; D is tentatively TRBD1 or TRBD2 (6 bases each). Germline loops: CDR1 ENHRY, CDR2 SYGVKD. The CDR3 runs 13 residues. Trimming removed 10 bases at V and 3 bases at J, with 12 bases between. CDR3 DNA: TGTGCCAGCGAGGGGGAGGACACCGGGGAGCTGTTTTTT. Translated: CASEGEDTGELFF.

This sequence joins TRBV4-2 and TRBJ1-3; D remains unclear. This CDR3 comprises 16 residues. Trimming took off 1 base at V and 0 bases at J, with 10 bases between the two ends. Germline loops: CDR1 LGHNA, CDR2 YNFKEQ. The CDR3 region is CASSQVPGDSGNTIYF. DNA for the CDR3: TGTGCCAGCAGCCAAGTCCCAGGCGACTCTGGAAACACCATATATTTT.

The chain is built from TRBV6-1 and TRBJ1-5; no reliable D call. The CDR3 is 13 residues long. V was cut by 2 bases and J by 6 bases, with 8 bases left in between. Germline V gives CDR1 MNHNS, CDR2 SASEGT. The CDR3 DNA is TGTGCCAGCAGTGAATTGGTGTTTCAGCCCCAGCATTTT. The encoded protein is CASSELVFQPQHF.

The V and J genes are TRBV5-5 and TRBJ2-5; the match to TRBD2 covers 12 bases. The V and J ends lost 0 bases and 4 bases, in that order; junction bases with no gene match: 4. The CDR3 runs 16 residues. CDR1 and CDR2 from the germline V gene are SGHKS and YYEKEE (reference sequence). The CDR3 nucleotides read TGTGCCAGCAGCTTGGGCCCTAGCGGGGGGGCAGAGACCCAGTACTTC. It encodes CASSLGPSGGAETQYF.

This rearrangement joins TRBV5-6 to TRBJ2-5; the match to TRBD2 covers 8 bases. This CDR3 region has 17 residues. The germline CDR1 and CDR2 sequences are SGHDT and YYEEEE. V was pared by 1 base and J by 5 bases, with 13 bases of the junction left unmatched. For the CDR3, the DNA is TGTGCCAGCAGCTTGCCCAGCGGGGGTGTGCAGGCGGAGACCCAGTACTTC. As protein: CASSLPSGGVQAETQYF.

This clone has a handful of counts. Other DNA sequences in this specimen translate into the identical CDR3. The chain has TRBV2 and TRBJ2-7; D possibly corresponds to TRBD1 (5 bases). This CDR3 has 11 amino acids. CDR1 is SNHLY and CDR2 is FYNNEI in the germline V gene. Trimming removed 4 bases at V and 6 bases at J, with 7 bases between. CDR3 nucleotides: TGTGCCAGCAGTGTAGGGGTCGAGCAGTACGTC. Translating it yields CASSVGVEQYV.

In this sample, this clone turned up a few times. The rearrangement joins TRBV11-2 to TRBJ2-3, with D unclear. Trimming removed 0 bases from V and 10 bases from J, with 11 bases in between. CDR1 and CDR2 from the germline V gene are SGHAT and FQNNGV. The CDR3 runs 13 residues. The CDR3, as DNA: TGTGCCAGCAGCTTAGATCTACCGTTCGCGCAGTATTTT. Translation gives CASSLDLPFAQYF.

The rearrangement joins TRBV11-3 to TRBJ2-3, with D perhaps TRBD1 or TRBD2 (6 bases each). The CDR3 is 14 amino acids. Trimming shortened V by 6 bases and J by 1 base, and 11 bases separated the two germline ends. The V gene's germline CDR1 is SGHNT and CDR2 YENEEA. In nucleotides, the CDR3 is TGTGCCAGCAGTTCGAGGGGGGGCACAGATACGCAGTATTTT. This gives the protein CASSSRGGTDTQYF.

The chain is built from TRBV5-5 and TRBJ2-3; no definite D call. From germline, CDR1 is SGHKS and CDR2 YYEKEE (reference sequence). V lost 0 bases and J lost 2, with 4 bases in between. The CDR3 is 13 residues long. Here the CDR3 DNA reads TGTGCCAGCAGCTTGGAAGACACAGATACGCAGTATTTT. It codes for CASSLEDTDTQYF.

The CDR3 region is CASTPSEGETQYF. CDR3 DNA: TGTGCCAGCACGCCCTCTGAGGGGGAGACCCAGTACTTC. V and J are TRBV28 and TRBJ2-5; perhaps D is TRBD1 or TRBD2 (5 bases each). The germline CDR1 and CDR2 sequences are MDHEN and SYDVKM. There are 13 residues in the CDR3. With 7 bases removed from V and 5 bases from J, the gap between germline ends came to 14 bases.

CDR3 amino acids: CASSAMTGIGTDTQYF. CDR3 bases: TGTGCCAGCAGCGCAATGACAGGGATCGGCACAGATACGCAGTATTTT. The V and J genes are TRBV2 and TRBJ2-3; 7 nucleotides match TRBD1. With 6 bases clipped from V and 1 base from J, the junction kept 10 bases outside the gene matches. The CDR3 sequence is 16 residues long. Germline CDR1 reads SNHLY; CDR2 reads FYNNEI.

This clone is a singleton in its sample. The V gene is TRBV28, the J gene TRBJ1-2; 8 positions match TRBD1. V trimming: 4 bases; J trimming: 7 bases; junction bases outside the gene matches: 8. CDR1 is MDHEN, CDR2 SYDVKM, per germline. CDR3 length: 14 residues. CDR3 sequence: CASSSPGQGGGYTF. The CDR3 DNA is TGTGCCAGCAGTTCACCCGGACAGGGTGGTGGCTACACCTTC.

The V and J genes are TRBV29-1 and TRBJ2-1; 14 nucleotides agree with TRBD2. Looked up from germline, CDR1 is SQVTM and CDR2 is ANQGSEA. The CDR3 sequence is 18 residues long. Losses at the gene ends were 0 bases for V and 8 bases for J; bases not matched to a gene: 12. In DNA, the CDR3 is TGCAGCGTTGAAGATCCCTTGACTAGCGGGGGGGTCCCCCATGAGCAGTTCTTC. It codes for CSVEDPLTSGGVPHEQFF.

The chain links TRBV30 to TRBJ1-4; no clear D gene. This CDR3 has 12 residues. The V end lost 8 bases, the J end lost 8 bases, and 15 bases lay between the germline ends. Per germline, CDR1 GTSNPN and CDR2 SVGIG (reference sequence). The CDR3 DNA reads TGTGCCGCGGCCCTTCGAAAAGAAAAACTGTTTTTT. Translating gives CAAALRKEKLFF.

The chain has TRBV9 and TRBJ1-6; 8 bases are a match to TRBD1. CDR1 is SGDLS and CDR2 is YYNGEE in the germline V gene. The CDR3 runs to 17 residues. With V trimmed by 3 bases and J by 1 base, 6 bases remained unmatched. CDR3 residues: CASSARQGSSYNSPLHF. The CDR3 DNA sequence: TGTGCCAGCAGCGCGCGACAGGGGTCGTCCTATAATTCACCCCTCCACTTT.

The chain is built from TRBV10-3 and TRBJ1-2, with D unresolved. Germline V gene sequence: CDR1 ENHRY, CDR2 SYGVKD. The CDR3 is 15 residues long. Trimming left V 0 bases short and J 4 bases short, with 12 bases between. In nucleotides, the CDR3 is TGTGCCATCAGTGAGTCTATTGGCCCGGGCTATGGCTACACCTTC. Protein: CAISESIGPGYGYTF.

The chain carries TRBV5-1 and TRBJ1-1; 7 bases fit TRBD1. This CDR3 region has 14 residues. Germline values: CDR1 SGHRS, CDR2 YFSETQ. V gave up 3 bases and J gave up 0 bases; unmatched junction bases: 2. The CDR3 spells CASSSTGLNTEAFF. CDR3 nucleotide sequence: TGCGCCAGCAGCTCGACAGGGTTGAACACTGAAGCTTTCTTT.

This CDR3 reads CASSLGLAGYNEQFF. Here the CDR3 DNA reads TGTGCCAGCAGCCTGGGACTAGCGGGATACAATGAGCAGTTCTTC. V usage is TRBV7-6 and J usage is TRBJ2-1; 13 bases line up with TRBD2. In germline, CDR1 is SGHVS, CDR2 FNYEAQ. The J segment lost 4 bases and the V segment lost 5 bases, leaving 2 bases of the junction unmatched. The CDR3 runs 15 residues.

The rearrangement links TRBV11-2 to TRBJ1-2, with TRBD1 matching over 12 bases. The V gene end was trimmed by 5 bases and the J gene end by 7 bases; junction bases not matched to a gene: 14. The CDR3 has 17 amino acids. Germline V gene lookup returns CDR1 SGHAT and CDR2 FQNNGV. The CDR3 nucleotides are TGTGCCAGCAGCCCAATAACCGGGACAGGGGGCCGGGGTGGCTACACCTTC. Residues: CASSPITGTGGRGGYTF. Complete variable domain (other parts from reference TRBV11-2 and TRBJ1-2): EAGVAQSPRYKIIEKRQSVAFWCNPISGHATLYWYQQILGQGPKLLIQFQNNGVVDDSQLPKDRFSAERLKGVDSTLKIQPAKLEDSAVYLCASSPITGTGGRGGYTFGSGTRLTVV.

This clone occurred a few times. The chain links TRBV4-1 to TRBJ2-7; possible D gene TRBD2, 5 bases. This CDR3 contains 14 residues. CDR1 and CDR2 (germline): MGHRA, YSYEKL. Trimming took off 0 bases at V and 4 bases at J, with 10 bases between the two ends. The DNA of the CDR3 is TGCGCCAGCAGCCAAGATAGAGGGCCATACGAGCAGTACGTC. Protein product: CASSQDRGPYEQYV.

The chain couples TRBV2 to TRBJ2-7, with D tentatively TRBD2 (5 bases). The V end was cut by 4 bases, the J end by 2 bases, with 21 bases between. Germline values: CDR1 SNHLY, CDR2 FYNNEI. The CDR3 is 17 amino acids. The CDR3 reads CASSGAGVGESAYEQYF. The CDR3 DNA is TGTGCCAGCAGTGGCGCCGGTGTGGGAGAGTCGGCCTACGAGCAGTACTTC.

The chain uses TRBV30 and TRBJ1-5, with D uncertain. Trimming stripped 3 bases from V and 0 bases from J, with 15 bases between. The CDR3 loop spans 16 amino acids. Germline V gene lookup returns CDR1 GTSNPN and CDR2 SVGIG (reference sequence). This CDR3 reads CAWSGIGGYSNQPQHF. The DNA for the CDR3 is TGTGCCTGGAGCGGGATCGGAGGATATAGCAATCAGCCCCAGCATTTT.

CDR3 in amino acids: CASSPDRGFNEQFF. As DNA, the CDR3 is TGTGCCAGTAGTCCTGACAGGGGATTTAATGAGCAGTTCTTC. V usage is TRBV19 and J usage is TRBJ2-1, with 8 bases lining up with TRBD1. Trimming took 5 bases from V and 7 from J; bases not matched to a gene: 7. This CDR3 comprises 14 residues. Germline V gives CDR1 LNHDA, CDR2 SQIVND (reference sequence). Looking up the rest from reference TRBV19 and TRBJ2-1 gives the full variable domain: DGGITQSPKYLFRKEGQNVTLSCEQNLNHDAMYWYRQDPGQGLRLIYYSQIVNDFQKGDIAEGYSVSREKKESFPLTVTSAQKNPTAFYLCASSPDRGFNEQFFGPGTRLTVL.